This record concerns one T cell receptor (beta chain) sequence. Its antigen is not yet known. No much larger clone is present one base from it, and per-base qualities are unavailable. This sample is drawn from a study of blood T cell repertoires in COVID-19 (dated by TCRdb to the early 2020s). Context from the whole study: Collaborator samples came from the United States, Italy and Spain and covered acute and convalescent phases of COVID-19. The prospective study material was composed of cDNA or gDNA derived from T cells, B-cell-depleted T cells, or PBMCs. Deeply sampled blood TCRbeta repertoires from subjects exposed to, actively infected with, or recovered from COVID-19 were included in the dataset. A freely available public database, intended as a resource for researchers studying the immune response to SARS-CoV-2, is where the repertoires were released. Samples were obtained from the ongoing ImmuneRACE study (first 160 participants) and from approximately 1,200 subjects provided by 6 global collaborators. A de-identified subject ID, COVID-19 status, age in years and sex were almost always included in the sample metadata. Where available, HLA class I and class II types were obtained from metadata supplied by the sample provider rather than from assay-based typing. General study outcomes and caveats: The amount of clinical and demographic metadata varied by source and participant and was provided uncurated.

Each collaborating institution followed its own protocols to collect whole blood in K2EDTA tubes. For TCRbeta analysis, collaborators shipped samples as frozen whole blood, isolated PBMCs, or DNA extracted from either of those sample types. Between the V and J ends, shortened by 1 base and 12 bases respectively, the junction contains 17 bases. In the germline V gene, CDR1 corresponds to MDHEN and CDR2 to SYDVKM. From the cysteine up to the phenylalanine, the CDR3 has a length of 14 residues. Solely the CDR3 DNA is kept, with 42 bases framed from the first base. TCRbeta CDR3 regions were amplified from genomic DNA by means of the immunoSEQ Assay, a bias-controlled multiplex PCR. The study's processing was this. The number of nucleated cells in each sample was estimated from the amplification of reference gene primers within the assay. To quantify the absolute abundance of each unique TCRbeta CDR3 rearrangement, sequence reads were collapsed and filtered. For each sample, productive Simpson clonality was calculated by taking the square root of Simpson's diversity index across productive rearrangements. Sourced from immuneACCESS, this table was stored by TCRdb with only in-frame sequences that have V and J called. A share of the clones is absent; for the studies checked, an unresolved V gene accounts for under half, and the remainder has no known explanation. The V and J calls and clone size were taken over from that table, and D and trimming were inferred from the DNA. In all, the sample holds about 90,000 clones, and 65% to 90% of those were seen once. 0.95% to 1.5% of the sample goes to the ten largest clones.

Recombination joined TRBV28 with TRBJ2-3; the D gene identity is not certain. Specimen: peripheral blood. This sequence was found in a man older than 75 with active or convalescent COVID-19. The CDR3 has the sequence CASSLLGPRPKQYF. The bases read TGTGCCAGCAGTTTATTGGGCCCAAGACCCAAACAGTATTTT. The CDR3, completed at both ends by the reference TRBV28 and TRBJ2-3 genes, gives the full variable domain DVKVTQSSRYLVKRTGEKVFLECVQDMDHENMFWYRQDPGLGLRLIYFSYDVKMKEKGDIPEGYSVSREKKERFSLILESASTNQTSMYLCASSLLGPRPKQYFGPGTRLTVL.